This section outlines one T cell receptor (beta chain) sequence together with its context. Profiling relied on immunoSEQ multiplex PCR, and the TCRdb table lists in-frame clones only, not all of them. The table includes around 66,000 clones, approximately 81% detected once. This entry is derived from a study of OX40 agonist ivuxolimab in advanced cancers. Study at large: Patients received ivuxolimab, an intravenous treatment, every 2 weeks at 0.01 to 10 mg/kg. Allowance was made for prior anti-PD-1, anti-PD-L1 or anti-CTLA-4 therapy, and around 44% had some.

The germline gives CDR1 SNHLY, CDR2 FYNNEI. V was clipped by 6 bases and J by 2 bases; unmatched bases: 10. This CDR3 region has 17 residues. No patient had autoimmune disease or received systemic immunosuppression. The clonotype was recovered from an adult with an advanced solid tumor such as melanoma, head and neck, liver or kidney cancer. Sequences were derived from CD4+ or CD8+ T cells sorted from blood, sampled in a trial of the OX40 agonist ivuxolimab. V usage is TRBV2 and J usage is TRBJ2-6, with 7 bases fitting TRBD2. CDR3 protein: CASSREGTIPGANVLTF. The CDR3 DNA sequence: TGTGCCAGCAGCAGGGAGGGTACTATTCCTGGGGCCAACGTCCTGACTTTC.